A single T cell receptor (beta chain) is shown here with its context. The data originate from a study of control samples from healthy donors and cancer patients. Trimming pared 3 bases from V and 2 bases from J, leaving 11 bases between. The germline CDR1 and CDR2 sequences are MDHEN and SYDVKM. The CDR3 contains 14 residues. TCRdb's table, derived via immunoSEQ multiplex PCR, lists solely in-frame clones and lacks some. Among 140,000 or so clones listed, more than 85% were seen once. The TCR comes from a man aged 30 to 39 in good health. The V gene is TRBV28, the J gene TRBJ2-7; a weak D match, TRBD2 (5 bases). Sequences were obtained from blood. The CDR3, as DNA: TGTGCCAGCAGTTTTCGGGGTTGGGCCTACGAGCAGTACTTC. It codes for CASSFRGWAYEQYF.